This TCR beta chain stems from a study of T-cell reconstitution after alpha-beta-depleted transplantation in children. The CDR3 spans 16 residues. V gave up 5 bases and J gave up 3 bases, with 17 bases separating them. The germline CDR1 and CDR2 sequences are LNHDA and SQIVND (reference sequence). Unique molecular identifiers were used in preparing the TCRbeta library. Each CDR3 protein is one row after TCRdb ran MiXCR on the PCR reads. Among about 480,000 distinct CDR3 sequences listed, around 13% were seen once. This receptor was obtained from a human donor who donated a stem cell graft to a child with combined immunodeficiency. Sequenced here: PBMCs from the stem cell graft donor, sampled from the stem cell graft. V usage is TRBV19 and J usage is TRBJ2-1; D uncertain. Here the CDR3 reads CASSGLVEAYYNEQFF. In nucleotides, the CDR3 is TGTGCCAGTAGTGGGTTAGTTGAGGCCTACTACAATGAGCAGTTCTTC.